Shown below are 20 T cell receptor beta chains from a single sample sequenced in a study of Graves' ophthalmopathy and Graves' hyperthyroidism. Transcripts of RNA were the source for amplifying TCR beta CDR3 regions. Second-round multiplex PCR followed a first-round RT-PCR using HTBI primers. In TCRdb, the multiplex PCR reads were re-called with MiXCR into one record per CDR3 protein. The sample shows over a million distinct CDR3 sequences, roughly two fifths of them seen only once. The sample was peripheral blood or thyroid tissue (not recorded which). The receptors originated from an adult man with Graves' hyperthyroidism.

This clonotype was found many times. The chain has TRBV7-8 and TRBJ2-2; 10 bases align to TRBD2. V was pared by 4 bases and J by 8 bases, with 10 bases of the junction left unmatched. The germline gives CDR1 SGHVS, CDR2 FQNEAQ. This CDR3 is built from 16 residues. The CDR3 is CASSSRLGAGGGELFF. The CDR3 DNA reads TGTGCCAGCAGCTCCCGGCTGGGAGCGGGAGGGGGGGAGCTGTTTTTT.

J is TRBJ1-4 and V is TRBV16; unclear D gene. In germline, CDR1 is KGHSY, CDR2 FQNENV. Trimming stripped 10 bases from V and 5 bases from J, with 11 bases between. There are 12 residues in the CDR3. The CDR3, as DNA: TGTGCCATCGACGGGAAAAATGAAAAACTGTTTTTT. Residues: CAIDGKNEKLFF.

The chain's CDR3 is CASSPGASSTTQHF. CDR3 in DNA: TGTGCCAGCAGCCCCGGAGCAAGTTCCACGACCCAGCATTTT. This chain connects TRBV7-8 to TRBJ1-5; D gene uncertain. Germline CDR1 and CDR2: SGHVS and FQNEAQ. The CDR3 sequence is 14 residues long. Trimming took 5 bases from V and 11 from J, leaving 19 bases between them.

The J gene is TRBJ1-1, the V gene TRBV5-6, with D hard to call. V dropped 4 bases and J dropped 1 base, with 11 bases sitting between them. The CDR3 is made up of 14 amino acids. Germline lookup yields CDR1 SGHDT and CDR2 YYEEEE. The CDR3 DNA is TGTGCCAGCAGCCCCGTAGGGCCGAACACTGAAGCTTTCTTT. It specifies CASSPVGPNTEAFF.

Only a few counts were recorded for this clonotype. This sequence joins TRBV12-3 or TRBV12-4 and TRBJ2-2; D unresolved. This CDR3 is 14 amino acids long. The V and J ends lost 10 bases and 7 bases respectively, with 19 bases between them. CDR3 DNA sequence: TGTGCCACAAGGACCACCGCGGCGAGCGGGGAGCTGTTTTTT. Translated: CATRTTAASGELFF.

The V call is TRBV2, the J call TRBJ2-3; possibly TRBD2 for D (6 bases). The CDR3 is 17 amino acids. The germline CDR1 and CDR2 sequences are SNHLY and FYNNEI. V was clipped by 6 bases and J by 1 base, with 20 bases between them. The CDR3 nucleotides are TGTGCCAGCAGCACACCGATCGGGGGTTCCCGCACAGATACGCAGTATTTT. This encodes CASSTPIGGSRTDTQYF.

The chain carries TRBV19 and TRBJ2-7; D is possibly TRBD1 (6 bases). Trimming shortened V by 5 bases and J by 3 bases, and 14 bases separated the two germline ends. Germline CDR1 and CDR2: LNHDA and SQIVND (reference sequence). This CDR3 has 14 residues. CDR3 loop: CASSLRDTYYEQYF. CDR3 coding DNA: TGTGCCAGTAGTTTGAGGGACACCTACTACGAGCAGTACTTC. The complete variable domain, with remaining parts taken from reference TRBV19 and TRBJ2-7, reads DGGITQSPKYLFRKEGQNVTLSCEQNLNHDAMYWYRQDPGQGLRLIYYSQIVNDFQKGDIAEGYSVSREKKESFPLTVTSAQKNPTAFYLCASSLRDTYYEQYFGPGTRLTVT.

This clonotype has just a few counts. V and J are TRBV7-9 and TRBJ2-7, with TRBD2 matching over 10 bases. The CDR3 sequence is 14 residues long. Germline-derived CDR1 and CDR2 are SEHNR and FQNEAQ (reference sequence). Trimming cost V 4 bases and J 3 bases; bases outside gene matches: 3. In DNA, the CDR3 is TGTGCCAGCAGCTGGACTAGCGGAGACTACGAGCAGTACTTC. Its protein is CASSWTSGDYEQYF. The whole variable domain, remainder taken from reference TRBV7-9 and TRBJ2-7, is DTGVSQNPRHKITKRGQNVTFRCDPISEHNRLYWYRQTLGQGPEFLTYFQNEAQLEKSRLLSDRFSAERPKGSFSTLEIQRTEQGDSAMYLCASSWTSGDYEQYFGPGTRLTVT.

This clonotype was detected only once. A read error may explain this, as a much larger clone is one base away. The DNA of the CDR3 is TGCAGTGCTAGAGGTACCTTCAGGGCACCGAACACTGAAGCTTTCTTT. Amino acids: CSARGTFRAPNTEAFF. V usage is TRBV20-1 and J usage is TRBJ1-1; D is perhaps TRBD1 (5 bases). V was trimmed by 1 base and J by 1 base, leaving 16 bases between them. Germline CDR1 reads DFQATT; CDR2 reads SNEGSKA (reference sequence). This CDR3 has 16 residues.

This clonotype was seen just once. The V gene is TRBV19, the J gene TRBJ2-6; 7 bases match TRBD1. CDR1 and CDR2 from the germline V gene are LNHDA and SQIVND (reference sequence). J was trimmed by 1 base and V by 4 bases; bases with no gene match: 7. CDR3 size: 17 residues. CDR3 sequence: CASSTTGTASGANVLTF. The CDR3 bases are TGTGCCAGTAGTACGACAGGGACGGCTTCTGGGGCCAACGTCCTGACTTTC. The full variable domain, its missing parts supplied by reference TRBV19 and TRBJ2-6, is DGGITQSPKYLFRKEGQNVTLSCEQNLNHDAMYWYRQDPGQGLRLIYYSQIVNDFQKGDIAEGYSVSREKKESFPLTVTSAQKNPTAFYLCASSTTGTASGANVLTFGAGSRLTVL.

This clonotype was detected many times. The V call is TRBV10-3, the J call TRBJ1-5, with D perhaps matching TRBD1 (5 bases). V lost 3 bases, J lost 5 bases, and 17 bases lay in between. This CDR3 region has 16 residues. The V gene's germline CDR1 is ENHRY and CDR2 SYGVKD. CDR3 sequence (DNA): TGTGCCATCAGTGATGGGCAGGACATGACTTATCAGCCCCAGCATTTT. It yields the protein CAISDGQDMTYQPQHF.

At least ten counts were recorded for this clonotype. The chain couples TRBV7-6 to TRBJ1-5; TRBD1 is a possible D gene (5 bases). Trimming removed 5 bases at V and 0 bases at J, with 11 bases between. Germline CDR1 and CDR2: SGHVS and FNYEAQ. The CDR3 runs to 15 residues. CDR3 protein: CASSVGTDSNQPQHF. DNA of the CDR3: TGTGCCAGCAGCGTCGGGACTGATAGCAATCAGCCCCAGCATTTT.

This clonotype was picked up a small number of times. The chain links TRBV13 to TRBJ2-7; weak D call: TRBD1 (6 bases). The V gene's germline CDR1 is PRHDT and CDR2 FYEKMQ (reference sequence). The CDR3 covers 13 residues. Trimming took off 5 bases at V and 3 bases at J, with 11 bases between the two ends. CDR3 DNA: TGTGCCAGCAGCGGACAACAGGGCTACGAGCAGTACTTC. Its translation is CASSGQQGYEQYF.

V gene TRBV19 combines with J gene TRBJ1-5; D gene ambiguous. V was cut by 3 bases and J by 11 bases, with 8 bases left in between. Germline loops: CDR1 LNHDA, CDR2 SQIVND (reference sequence). The CDR3 sequence is 11 residues long. The CDR3 is CASSIMGSQHF. CDR3 DNA: TGTGCCAGTAGTATTATGGGGTCCCAGCATTTT.

About this clonotype itself: This sequence may be a read error, since a much larger clone differs from it by one base. The chain couples TRBV7-7 to TRBJ2-6; D is tentatively TRBD1 or TRBD2 (7 bases each). Per the germline V gene, CDR1 is SSHAT and CDR2 is FNYEAQ (reference sequence). The CDR3 extends over 14 amino acids. CDR3 sequence (DNA): TGTGCCAGCAGCCCCCAGGGGGGGGCCAACGTCCTGATTTTC. It encodes CASSPQGGANVLIF. Using reference TRBV7-7 and TRBJ2-6 for the parts outside the CDR3, the full variable domain is GAGVSQSPRYKVTKRGQDVTLRCDPISSHATLYWYQQALGQGPEFLTYFNYEAQPDKSGLPSDRFSAERPEGSISTLTIQRTEQRDSAMYRCASSPQGGANVLIFGAGSRLTVL.

This clonotype was counted once. The CDR3 coding sequence is TGCAGCGTTGAAAGGGCACAAGAGACCCAGTACTTC. Protein product: CSVERAQETQYF. The rearrangement links TRBV29-1 to TRBJ2-5; the D is unclear. V was clipped by 2 bases and J by 2 bases, with 6 bases between them. Germline lookup yields CDR1 SQVTM and CDR2 ANQGSEA. The CDR3 length is 12 residues. The full variable domain, in which reference TRBV29-1 and TRBJ2-5 provide the parts outside the CDR3, is SAVISQKPSRDICQRGTSLTIQCQVDSQVTMMFWYRQQPGQSLTLIATANQGSEATYESGFVIDKFPISRPNLTFSTLTVSNMSPEDSSIYLCSVERAQETQYFGPGTRLLVL.

The chain joins TRBV11-2 to TRBJ1-1, with TRBD1 as a possible D gene (6 bases). Trimming removed 5 bases from V and 1 base from J, with 11 bases in between. The V gene's germline CDR1 is SGHAT and CDR2 FQNNGV. There are 14 residues in the CDR3. The CDR3 sequence: CASSVWGPNTEAFF. As DNA, the CDR3 is TGTGCCAGCAGCGTCTGGGGGCCGAACACTGAAGCTTTCTTT.

CDR3 sequence (DNA): TGTGCCTGGAGTAATCCGGGTGGGGAGCAGTACTTC. This encodes CAWSNPGGEQYF. The chain uses TRBV30 and TRBJ2-7; D unclear. Trimming shortened V by 2 bases and J by 7 bases, and 12 bases separated the two germline ends. The V gene's germline CDR1 is GTSNPN and CDR2 SVGIG (reference sequence). This CDR3 comprises 12 residues.

The chain is built from TRBV7-6 and TRBJ1-5, with unresolved D. Trimming shortened V by 5 bases and J by 11 bases, and 22 bases separated the two germline ends. This CDR3 contains 15 residues. Germline V gives CDR1 SGHVS, CDR2 FNYEAQ. The CDR3 is CASSPSPGEWETQHF. For the CDR3, the DNA is TGTGCCAGCAGCCCCTCTCCGGGAGAGTGGGAGACCCAGCATTTT.

The chain employs TRBV10-3 and TRBJ1-1; D gene uncertain. The CDR3 totals 13 residues. Looked up from germline, CDR1 is ENHRY and CDR2 is SYGVKD. The V end was cut by 6 bases, the J end by 1 base, with 9 bases between. The CDR3 DNA sequence: TGTGCCATCAGGAGAGAACCGAACACTGAAGCTTTCTTT. It yields the protein CAIRREPNTEAFF.